The TCR beta chain under discussion was sequenced for a study of PD-1 blockade in classical Hodgkin lymphoma. Study background: Nivolumab was administered to patients intravenously at 3 mg/kg every 2 weeks. Notes on the study in general: Causes of the repertoire differences remain undefined, possibly disease activity or prior therapy. TCR diversity at baseline was reported to be reduced in newly diagnosed patients relative to healthy donors.

The patients all showed relapse after autologous stem cell transplantation, while their brentuximab vedotin exposure varied. The best responses consisted of complete response, partial response or progressive disease. Concerning this clone itself: The antigen is undetermined.

This CDR3 comprises 12 residues. Trimming cost V 7 bases and J 5 bases; bases outside gene matches: 3. CDR1 is MNHNS and CDR2 is SASEGT in the germline V gene. Libraries were prepared by immunoSEQ multiplex PCR; TCRdb keeps only in-frame clonotypes and omits some of them. Found here are over 12,000 clones, approximately 58% of them singletons; the top ten hold approximately 11%. Source: peripheral blood mononuclear cells (PBMCs), taken at baseline. The genes are TRBV6-1 and TRBJ1-1, with TRBD1 matching over 8 bases. The sequence was collected from a human donor with classical Hodgkin lymphoma. The chain's CDR3 is CASMRQGTEAFF. CDR3 sequence (DNA): TGTGCCAGCATGCGACAGGGGACTGAAGCTTTCTTT.